The 9 T cell receptor beta chains given below trace back to one sample, sequenced in a study of cytomegalovirus exposure and HLA in healthy donors. The study ran its PCR with 60 Vbeta and 13 Jbeta primers. Profiling relied on immunoSEQ multiplex PCR, and the TCRdb table lists in-frame clones only, not all of them. This sample has 150,000 to 200,000 clones, with 65% to 85% found just once. The sequenced sample was PBMCs. The origin of the receptors is a man aged 55 to 70 in good health and CMV-seronegative.

This chain uses TRBV4-1 with TRBJ1-2; 8 nucleotides match TRBD1. Trimming at V came to 1 base and at J to 4 bases, leaving 5 bases not matched to a gene. This CDR3 is 15 amino acids long. Germline V CDR1 and CDR2: MGHRA, YSYEKL. The CDR3 sequence is CASSQGTGLLYGYTF. The DNA of the CDR3 is TGCGCCAGCAGCCAAGGGACAGGGCTCCTCTATGGCTACACCTTC.

The table lists this clone with a count of one. The V call is TRBV27, the J call TRBJ2-3, with 10 bases that match TRBD2. Germline CDR1 MNHEY, CDR2 SMNVEV (reference sequence). This CDR3 region has 14 residues. V dropped 5 bases and J dropped 6; count of bases not matched to a gene: 5. The CDR3 sequence is CASSPLAGADTQYF. In DNA form, the CDR3 reads TGTGCCAGCAGTCCTCTAGCGGGAGCGGATACGCAGTATTTT.

The chain is built from TRBV7-6 and TRBJ2-5, with 13 bases matching TRBD2. After removal of 7 bases from V and 1 base from J, the junction contained 9 bases not matched to a gene. Germline V gene sequence: CDR1 SGHVS, CDR2 FNYEAQ. The CDR3 contains 17 residues. The CDR3 DNA reads TGTGCCAGCAACTCTGAAACTAGCGGGAGGGTCCAAGAGACCCAGTACTTC. Protein sequence: CASNSETSGRVQETQYF.

The chain recombines TRBV5-1 with TRBJ2-1; 8 nucleotides match TRBD2. This CDR3 comprises 13 residues. Germline assignment: CDR1 SGHRS and CDR2 YFSETQ. V shed 5 bases, J shed 4 bases, and the junction held 2 bases outside the gene matches. CDR3 in DNA: TGCGCCAGCAGGAGCGGGGGATACAATGAGCAGTTCTTC. Amino acids: CASRSGGYNEQFF.

This chain uses TRBV10-3 with TRBJ1-1; TRBD1 aligns across 9 bases. Germline V gene lookup returns CDR1 ENHRY and CDR2 SYGVKD. V lost 10 bases to trimming and J lost 5 bases; unmatched junction nucleotides: 8. This CDR3 is built from 13 residues. The CDR3 nucleotides are TGTGCCAGTACGACAGGGGGAGGGACTGAAGCTTTCTTT. Its protein is CASTTGGGTEAFF.

The chain couples TRBV5-1 to TRBJ2-5; TRBD1 aligns across 7 bases. Trimming took 4 bases from V and 3 from J; bases not matched to a gene: 6. Germline-derived CDR1 and CDR2 are SGHRS and YFSETQ. This CDR3 is built from 14 residues. Here the CDR3 reads CASSRHGTEETQYF. In DNA, the CDR3 is TGCGCCAGCAGCCGCCATGGGACAGAAGAGACCCAGTACTTC. The entire variable domain, with the rest obtained from reference TRBV5-1 and TRBJ2-5, is as follows: KAGVTQTPRYLIKTRGQQVTLSCSPISGHRSVSWYQQTPGQGLQFLFEYFSETQRNKGNFPGRFSGRQFSNSRSEMNVSTLELGDSALYLCASSRHGTEETQYFGPGTRLLVL.

This chain links TRBV11-2 with TRBJ2-1; tentative D call: TRBD2 (7 bases). The CDR3 sequence is 18 residues long. The V gene's germline CDR1 is SGHAT and CDR2 FQNNGV. Trimming took 2 bases from V and 2 from J, leaving 19 bases between them. The CDR3, as DNA: TGTGCCAGCAGCTTAACATCGAGGAGGGGGGGAGCCTACAATGAGCAGTTCTTC. Amino acid sequence: CASSLTSRRGGAYNEQFF.

The V gene is TRBV7-3, the J gene TRBJ2-1; 11 positions match TRBD2. The CDR3 loop spans 15 amino acids. Trimming took 5 bases from V and 7 from J; bases not matched to a gene: 7. From germline, CDR1 is SGHTA and CDR2 FQGTGA. CDR3 amino acids: CASSIRLAGRNEQFF. CDR3 in DNA: TGTGCCAGCAGCATTAGACTAGCGGGAAGGAATGAGCAGTTCTTC.

This rearrangement joins TRBV7-8 to TRBJ2-3; 7 bases align to TRBD2. The CDR3 length is 16 residues. CDR1 is SGHVS, CDR2 FQNEAQ, per germline. V was pared by 4 bases and J by 3 bases, with 10 bases of the junction left unmatched. The CDR3 sequence is CASSSPRGGRTDTQYF. CDR3 coding DNA: TGTGCCAGCAGCTCCCCGAGGGGCGGGAGAACAGATACGCAGTATTTT.